This entry lists 5 T cell receptor beta chains sequenced from one sample in a study of cytomegalovirus exposure and HLA in healthy donors. The primer mix had 60 Vbeta and 13 Jbeta primers. Profiled with immunoSEQ multiplex PCR; TCRdb holds only in-frame clones, not every one. This table holds 100,000 or so clones, around 62% found once. The sample comprised PBMCs. The receptors were gathered from a young man in good health and CMV-seropositive.

This clone appeared once. The same CDR3 arises from other DNA sequences in this sample as well. V usage is TRBV9 and J usage is TRBJ2-5; 7 nucleotides match TRBD1. The J segment lost 11 bases and the V segment lost 4 bases, leaving 11 bases of the junction unmatched. Germline V lookup: CDR1 SGDLS, CDR2 YYNGEE. The CDR3 is made up of 13 amino acids. The CDR3 sequence: CASSQTGQVTQYF. CDR3 sequence (DNA): TGTGCCAGCAGCCAGACAGGGCAAGTAACTCAGTACTTC.

The V and J genes are TRBV2 and TRBJ1-5; 9 nucleotides line up with TRBD1. Losses at the gene ends were 5 bases for V and 7 bases for J; bases not matched to a gene: 6. The germline V gene has CDR1 SNHLY and CDR2 FYNNEI. The CDR3 spans 14 residues. The CDR3 nucleotides read TGTGCCAGCAGTTGGGACAGGGAAGGCCAGCCCCAGCATTTT. Protein product: CASSWDREGQPQHF. Complete variable domain (other parts from reference TRBV2 and TRBJ1-5): EPEVTQTPSHQVTQMGQEVILRCVPISNHLYFYWYRQILGQKVEFLVSFYNNEISEKSEIFDDQFSVERPDGSNFTLKIRSTKLEDSAMYFCASSWDREGQPQHFGDGTRLSIL.

The V and J genes are TRBV4-1 and TRBJ1-5, with no clear D. There are 14 residues in the CDR3. V lost 3 bases, J lost 7 bases, and 13 bases lay in between. Germline V lookup: CDR1 MGHRA, CDR2 YSYEKL. In DNA, the CDR3 is TGCGCCAGCAGCCAGGGTTCCACCGGGCAGCCCCAGCATTTT. The encoded protein is CASSQGSTGQPQHF.

This clone was observed a few times. The J gene is TRBJ2-3, the V gene TRBV5-1; 16 bases are shared with TRBD2. Germline assignment: CDR1 SGHRS and CDR2 YFSETQ. CDR3 length: 19 amino acids. V lost 4 bases and J lost 3; bases outside the gene matches: 11. In DNA form, the CDR3 reads TGCGCCAGCAGCAAGGGACTAGCGGGGGGGCGGGGGTCGACAGATACGCAGTATTTT. Encoded protein: CASSKGLAGGRGSTDTQYF.

Only one count was recorded for this clone. The chain is built from TRBV11-3 and TRBJ1-5, with D unclear. The CDR3 spans 19 residues. V was shortened by 0 bases and J by 6 bases, with 24 bases between the two germline ends. Germline assignment: CDR1 SGHNT and CDR2 YENEEA. CDR3 in amino acids: CASSLEIAGWEGWTQPQHF. Written as DNA, the CDR3 is TGTGCCAGCAGCTTAGAGATTGCGGGTTGGGAGGGTTGGACTCAGCCCCAGCATTTT.